Sequencing of this T cell receptor (beta chain) was carried out in a study of blood T cell repertoires in COVID-19. The overall study: Samples of COVID-19 (acute and convalescent) were obtained from the United States, Italy and Spain.

The cohort comprised adults aged about 18 to 100 years residing in under 25 US areas. Clinical history as reported by participants underpinned cohort assignment. Trimming at V came to 4 bases and at J to 8 bases, leaving 13 bases not matched to a gene. The length of the CDR3 is 17 residues. Germline lookup yields CDR1 SGHRS and CDR2 YFSETQ. In the study's own analysis: Amplification of reference gene primers was used by the study to estimate nucleated cell counts. Assay used: immunoSEQ multiplex PCR; TCRdb lists only in-frame clones, some missing. V and J calls and clone size come straight from that table; D and trimming were deduced from the DNA. Altogether 85,000 to 130,000 clones are present, just over 85% being singletons, with the ten largest covering about 2.5%.

The TCR originated in a woman in her forties or fifties who had recovered from COVID-19. This chain connects TRBV5-1 to TRBJ2-4, with 12 bases fitting TRBD2. Specimen: PBMCs or T cells enriched from blood (not recorded which). CDR3 amino acids: CASSPTPTSGSADIQYF. The CDR3 coding sequence is TGCGCCAGCAGCCCCACACCGACTAGCGGGAGTGCAGACATTCAGTACTTC.